This T cell receptor (beta chain) appears in the sequencing data of a study of radiation and T cells in renal cell carcinoma. CDR1 is MGHRA, CDR2 YSYEKL, per germline. Trimming cost V 6 bases and J 7 bases, with 19 bases left between them. The CDR3 is made up of 15 amino acids. Time point meaning: blood 4 weeks post-SBRT, at nephrectomy. Treatment specified: 15 Gy SBRT to primary tumor, nephrectomy 4 weeks later. This table comes from immunoSEQ multiplex PCR, and its TCRdb copy is limited to in-frame clones, with some not included. This sample has around 100,000 clones; around 80% occur once, and the top ten carry around 7.9%.

The clonotype was recovered from a man between 60 and 70 years old with renal cell carcinoma. The material sequenced was blood, taken from a patient whose treatment included radiotherapy and nephrectomy. The V call is TRBV4-1, the J call TRBJ2-1; perhaps TRBD1 as D (6 bases). As DNA, the CDR3 is TGCGCCAGCAGTCCCGTGCAGGGGAGACGGAATGAGCAGTTCTTC. Translation gives CASSPVQGRRNEQFF.